The text below deals with one T cell receptor beta chain. Its antigen is still unknown. This entry comes from a study of monozygotic twins with inflammatory bowel disease. Regarding the study as a whole: Discordant twins had repertoire similarity that did not differ from that of concordant twins, possibly from limited power. Those with IBD had lower TCRbeta diversity (inverse Simpson) than their healthy co-twins did. No distinction between different T cell subtypes was possible.

cDNA synthesis was performed in eight separate reactions for each sample. TCRdb re-called the 5' RACE reads; one entry per CDR3 protein, DNA not given. This sample's clone table lists more than 300,000 distinct CDR3 sequences. CDR3 length: 13 amino acids. The germline CDR1 and CDR2 sequences are SGHTA and FQGNSA. Sequences were obtained from blood. The chain links TRBV7-2 to TRBJ2-7. The receptor was isolated from a human donor with ulcerative colitis or Crohn's disease, or a healthy co-twin of an affected twin (not recorded which). The CDR3 protein is CASSLANLYEQYF.